This is a list of T cell receptor beta chains from one sample in a study of T cell responses to AZD1222 COVID-19 vaccine. Sequencing was performed with immunoSEQ multiplex PCR; in TCRdb, only in-frame clones are kept and a portion is missing. The profile covers about 110,000 clones, with roughly 86% appearing a single time and roughly 4.1% taken by the ten largest. This sample comprised peripheral blood, obtained on day 0 of AZD1222 vaccination. Receptors originate from an adult in good health. Each CDR3 is given with its conserved first and last residue. Each record gives: CDR3 length, V gene, J gene, CDR3 protein.

14	TRBV2	TRBJ1-3	CASSQNRGGNTIYF
13	TRBV30	TRBJ1-2	CAWATGGVYGYTF
16	TRBV4-1	TRBJ2-2	CASSQWDSQRTGELFF
15	TRBV20-1	TRBJ2-5	CSASPQGLATETQYF
14	TRBV7-9	TRBJ2-3	CASSFRLFTDTQYF
13	TRBV7-8	TRBJ2-5	CASSLGPGETQYF
16	TRBV6-5	TRBJ1-4	CASSYTGATTNEKLFF
12	TRBV11-2	TRBJ2-2	CASSANTGELFF
13	TRBV6-5	TRBJ2-7	CASSYRVGYEQYF
14	TRBV19	TRBJ2-1	CASSLFAGTSEQFF
15	TRBV6-4	TRBJ2-1	CASSDTTSSYNEQFF
15	TRBV6-5	TRBJ1-5	CASSTGALGNQPQHF
14	TRBV27	TRBJ2-1	CASSWASSYNEQFF
15	TRBV11-3	TRBJ2-5	CASSLGGGLQETQYF
14	TRBV6-2/TRBV6-3	TRBJ1-5	CASSHNGGNQPQHF
18	TRBV18	TRBJ2-2	CASSSLLAGGPNTGELFF
15	TRBV19	TRBJ2-1	CASIDRTSGISEQFF
14	TRBV10-3	TRBJ2-7	CATEVGTGIYEQYF
17	TRBV7-9	TRBJ2-6	CASSSPGHYSGANVLTF
15	TRBV10-2	TRBJ1-1	CATQGHGVMNTEAFF
15	TRBV6-5	TRBJ2-2	CASTKTGGRTGELFF
15	TRBV9	TRBJ1-5	CASSPGGAGNQPQHF
12	TRBV6-4	TRBJ1-2	CASSDQGTGYTF
14	TRBV5-6	TRBJ2-1	CASSLAWLSNEQFF
15	TRBV9	TRBJ2-7	CASSVAGQGPYEQYF
11	TRBV23-1	TRBJ1-5	CASSRSQPQHF
15	TRBV10-3	TRBJ2-7	CAIRPSGGQSYEQYF